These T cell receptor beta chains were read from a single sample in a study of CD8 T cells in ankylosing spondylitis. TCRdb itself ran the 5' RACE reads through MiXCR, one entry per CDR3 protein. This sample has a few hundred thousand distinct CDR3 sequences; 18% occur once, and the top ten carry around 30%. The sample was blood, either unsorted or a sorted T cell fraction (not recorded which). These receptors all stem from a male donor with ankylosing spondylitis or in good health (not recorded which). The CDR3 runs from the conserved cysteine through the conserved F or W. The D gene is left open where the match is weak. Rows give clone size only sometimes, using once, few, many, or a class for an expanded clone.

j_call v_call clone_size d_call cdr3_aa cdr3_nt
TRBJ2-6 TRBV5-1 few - CASSSGTDYSGANVLTF TGCGCCAGCAGCTCAGGGACCGACTACTCTGGGGCCAACGTCCTGACTTTC
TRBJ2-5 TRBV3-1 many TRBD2 CASSQELAGLTETQYF TGTGCCAGCAGCCAAGAATTAGCGGGACTTACTGAGACCCAGTACTTC
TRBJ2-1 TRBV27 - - CASSLSPQSHEQFF TGTGCCAGCAGTTTATCCCCCCAATCACATGAGCAGTTCTTC
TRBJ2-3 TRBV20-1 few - CSASSPRAEDTDTQYF TGCAGTGCTAGTTCCCCGAGAGCGGAAGACACAGATACGCAGTATTTT
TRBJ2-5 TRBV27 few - CASSLGGSGTQYF TGTGCCAGCAGTTTAGGCGGCTCCGGGACCCAGTACTTC
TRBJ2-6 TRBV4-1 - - CASSQDHLDSGANVLTF TGCGCCAGCAGCCAAGACCACCTAGACTCTGGGGCCAACGTCCTGACTTTC
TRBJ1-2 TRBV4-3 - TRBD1 CASSPDRVGYGYTF TGCGCCAGCAGCCCCGACAGGGTTGGCTATGGCTACACCTTC
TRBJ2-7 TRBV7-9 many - CASSLEYSYEQYF TGTGCCAGCAGCTTAGAGTACAGCTACGAGCAGTACTTC
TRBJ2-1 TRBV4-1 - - CASSQDGVDGQFF TGCGCCAGCAGCCAAGATGGGGTAGACGGGCAGTTCTTC
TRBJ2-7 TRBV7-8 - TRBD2 CASRGTSGSHEQYF TGTGCCAGCAGGGGGACTAGCGGGAGCCACGAGCAGTACTTC
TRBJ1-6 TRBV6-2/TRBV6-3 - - CASSYQGEGGSPLHF TGTGCCAGCAGTTACCAGGGTGAAGGCGGTTCACCCCTCCACTTT
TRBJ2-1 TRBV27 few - CASSLAGVVAYNEQFF TGTGCCAGCAGTCTCGCAGGGGTTGTCGCCTACAATGAGCAGTTCTTC
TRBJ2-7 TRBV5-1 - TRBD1 CASSLETGGEQYF TGCGCCAGCAGCTTGGAGACAGGGGGCGAGCAGTACTTC
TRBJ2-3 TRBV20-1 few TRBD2 CSARDWAASGRLDTQYF TGCAGTGCTAGAGATTGGGCGGCTAGCGGGAGGCTGGATACGCAGTATTTT
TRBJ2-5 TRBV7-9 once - CASSSGQGYRKETQYF TGTGCCAGCAGCTCCGGGCAGGGCTATAGGAAAGAGACCCAGTACTTC
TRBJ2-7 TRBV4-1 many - CASSQDLYEQYF TGCGCCAGCAGCCAAGATCTCTACGAGCAGTACTTC
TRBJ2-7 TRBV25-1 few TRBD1 CASPGQGLYF TGTGCCAGTCCTGGACAGGGGTTATACTTC
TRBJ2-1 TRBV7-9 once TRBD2 CASSGGLANEQFF TGTGCCAGCAGCGGAGGACTAGCGAATGAGCAGTTCTTC
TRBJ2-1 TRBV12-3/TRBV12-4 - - CASTQVRDEQFF TGTGCCAGCACCCAGGTTCGGGATGAGCAGTTCTTC
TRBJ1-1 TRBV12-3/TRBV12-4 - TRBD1 CASSPTGGMTEAFF TGTGCCAGCAGTCCGACAGGGGGCATGACTGAAGCTTTCTTT
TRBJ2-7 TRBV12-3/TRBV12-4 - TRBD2 CASIPSGRTYEQYF TGTGCCAGCATCCCTAGCGGGAGGACCTACGAGCAGTACTTC
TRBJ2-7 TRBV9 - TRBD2 CASSVAAAGDYEQYF TGTGCCAGCAGCGTGGCCGCAGCGGGAGACTACGAGCAGTACTTC
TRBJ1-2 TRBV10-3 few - CARARGWYTF TGTGCCAGAGCGAGGGGGTGGTACACCTTC
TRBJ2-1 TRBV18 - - CASSPPVAGTEQFF TGTGCCAGCTCACCACCGGTAGCAGGGACTGAGCAGTTCTTC
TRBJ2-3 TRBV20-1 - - CSARDQGTASRVTDTQYF TGCAGTGCTAGAGATCAGGGGACCGCGTCAAGGGTGACAGATACGCAGTATTTT
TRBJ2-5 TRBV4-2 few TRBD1 CASSQEETGGLQETQYF TGTGCCAGCAGCCAAGAAGAGACAGGGGGCCTCCAAGAGACCCAGTACTTC
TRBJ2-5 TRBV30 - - CACWSGETQYF TGTGCCTGTTGGAGCGGAGAGACCCAGTACTTC
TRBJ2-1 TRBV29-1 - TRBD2 CSVDTAGAGNEQFF TGCAGCGTTGATACGGCGGGAGCTGGGAATGAGCAGTTCTTC